The next 14 T cell receptor beta chains were all read from a single sample in a study of CD8 T cells in ankylosing spondylitis. TCRdb ran MiXCR on the 5' RACE reads and lists one entry per CDR3 protein. Among about 200,000 distinct CDR3 sequences listed, over 10% were seen once. The material sequenced was blood, either unsorted or a sorted T cell fraction (not recorded which). Source of these receptors: a male donor with ankylosing spondylitis or in good health (not recorded which).

The rearrangement joins TRBV12-3 or TRBV12-4 to TRBJ2-2; no reliable D call. The CDR3 covers 14 residues. The ends were cut back, 0 bases at V and 6 bases at J, with 8 bases in the middle. CDR3 residues: CASSLATGAGELFF. CDR3 nucleotides: TGTGCCAGCAGTTTAGCTACTGGGGCCGGGGAGCTGTTTTTT.

This chain links TRBV7-2 with TRBJ2-7, with 11 bases identical to TRBD1. The CDR3 loop spans 14 amino acids. CDR1 and CDR2 (germline): SGHTA, FQGNSA. V was pared by 5 bases and J by 6 bases, with 6 bases of the junction left unmatched. The CDR3 is CASSQGTGGFEQYF. The CDR3 coding sequence is TGTGCCAGCAGCCAGGGGACAGGGGGATTCGAGCAGTACTTC.

The J gene is TRBJ2-1, the V gene TRBV6-1, with TRBD1 identical over 9 bases. The J segment lost 6 bases and the V segment lost 6 bases, leaving 9 bases of the junction unmatched. This CDR3 is built from 15 residues. The germline V gene encodes CDR1 MNHNS and CDR2 SASEGT. The CDR3 nucleotides read TGTGCCAGCAGCCTTGGGGGGACAGGGAGCAATGAGCAGTTCTTC. It translates to CASSLGGTGSNEQFF.

This clonotype was counted between two and nine times. The chain is built from TRBV7-6 and TRBJ2-7; 8 bases are a match to TRBD2. Looked up from germline, CDR1 is SGHVS and CDR2 is FNYEAQ. This CDR3 is built from 16 residues. V shed 3 bases, J shed 1 base, and the junction held 8 bases outside the gene matches. CDR3 loop: CASSLVVGGVSYEQYF. As DNA, the CDR3 is TGTGCCAGCAGCTTGGTGGTCGGGGGGGTATCCTACGAGCAGTACTTC.

The rearrangement joins TRBV19 to TRBJ2-7; D gene uncertain. The germline V and J ends were trimmed by 3 bases and 2 bases, with 14 bases remaining between them. Germline CDR1 LNHDA, CDR2 SQIVND (reference sequence). The CDR3 length is 15 residues. The CDR3 sequence: CASSIKVDGTYEQYF. In nucleotides, the CDR3 is TGTGCCAGTAGTATTAAGGTGGACGGAACCTACGAGCAGTACTTC.

The chain has TRBV5-1 and TRBJ1-1; D is ambiguous. V lost 4 bases and J lost 1, with 17 bases in between. This CDR3 has 16 residues. Per germline, CDR1 SGHRS and CDR2 YFSETQ. The CDR3 nucleotides are TGCGCCAGCAGCCCCCCCCGTATGGGAAAGAACACTGAAGCTTTCTTT. It encodes CASSPPRMGKNTEAFF.

This clonotype turned up a few times. J is TRBJ2-7 and V is TRBV7-6; 11 bases are shared with TRBD1. The V and J ends lost 1 base and 3 bases, in that order; junction bases with no gene match: 2. CDR1 SGHVS and CDR2 FNYEAQ come from the germline V gene. CDR3 length equals 15 residues. The CDR3 DNA reads TGTGCCAGCAGCTTAGAGGGACAGGGGGACTACGAGCAGTACTTC. Residues: CASSLEGQGDYEQYF.

This clonotype was seen repeatedly, ten times or more. J is TRBJ2-1 and V is TRBV20-1, with D perhaps TRBD1 (6 bases). CDR3 size: 15 residues. V gave up 3 bases and J gave up 3 bases, with 15 bases separating them. Germline V gene lookup returns CDR1 DFQATT and CDR2 SNEGSKA (reference sequence). The CDR3 protein is CSASPGHLDYNEQFF. CDR3 sequence (DNA): TGCAGTGCTAGCCCGGGACATTTAGACTACAATGAGCAGTTCTTC.

This clonotype was seen a handful of times. The chain links TRBV7-9 to TRBJ1-1, with D tentatively TRBD1 (5 bases). The V gene lost 3 bases and the J gene lost 5 bases, with 13 bases spanning the gap. Germline values: CDR1 SEHNR, CDR2 FQNEAQ (reference sequence). The CDR3 runs 14 residues. CDR3 amino acids: CASSFGGGGTEAFF. CDR3 coding DNA: TGTGCCAGCAGCTTCGGGGGAGGCGGGACTGAAGCTTTCTTT.

This clonotype was counted only a few times. The chain carries TRBV5-1 and TRBJ2-7, with D unresolved. This CDR3 spans 12 amino acids. Trimming pared 0 bases from V and 7 bases from J, leaving 8 bases between. Germline loops: CDR1 SGHRS, CDR2 YFSETQ. The CDR3 is CASSLEAGEQYF. The CDR3 coding sequence is TGCGCCAGCAGCTTGGAAGCCGGTGAGCAGTACTTC.

This sequence joins TRBV10-3 and TRBJ2-1; 10 bases agree with TRBD2. This CDR3 is 16 amino acids long. Trimming cost V 0 bases and J 10 bases; bases outside gene matches: 9. Germline values: CDR1 ENHRY, CDR2 SYGVKD. In DNA form, the CDR3 reads TGTGCCATCAGTGAGTCGCGTGGAGCGGGAGGGCCCGAGCAGTTCTTC. Amino acid sequence: CAISESRGAGGPEQFF.

The CDR3 nucleotides are TGCAGTGCTAGAGAAGCTTTAGATACGCAGTATTTT. It encodes CSAREALDTQYF. The chain joins TRBV20-1 to TRBJ2-3; D call uncertain. Trimming shortened V by 0 bases and J by 5 bases, and 6 bases separated the two germline ends. The CDR3 is made up of 12 amino acids. CDR1 and CDR2 from the germline V gene are DFQATT and SNEGSKA (reference sequence).

This clonotype was counted between two and nine times. V is TRBV5-5 and J is TRBJ1-5, with no clear D. Trimming stripped 3 bases from V and 6 bases from J, with 10 bases between. The CDR3 contains 13 residues. CDR1 is SGHKS and CDR2 is YYEKEE in the germline V gene (reference sequence). CDR3 amino acids: CASSSQRGQPQHF. The DNA of the CDR3 is TGTGCCAGCAGCTCCCAAAGAGGTCAGCCCCAGCATTTT.

This clonotype was counted between two and nine times. This sequence joins TRBV4-1 and TRBJ2-1; 9 bases are a match to TRBD2. Germline V CDR1 and CDR2: MGHRA, YSYEKL. The CDR3 runs to 16 residues. The V segment lost 1 base and the J segment 7 bases; nucleotides outside the gene matches: 8. The CDR3 loop is CASSQVAGGPGNEQFF. In DNA, the CDR3 is TGCGCCAGCAGCCAAGTCGCGGGAGGGCCGGGGAATGAGCAGTTCTTC.